This TCR beta chain emerged from a study of Ad26.COV2.S vaccination and SARS-CoV-2 variants. Overall study results and limits: Responses of T cells in total may have been underestimated by the TCR breadth and depth analyses.

Using immunoSEQ multiplex PCR, the repertoire was profiled, and TCRdb retains in-frame clones only, with some absent. This sample has about 320,000 clones; around 84% occur once, and the top ten carry 1.9%. Looked up from germline, CDR1 is SGHAT and CDR2 is FQNNGV. The CDR3 totals 14 residues. Trimming stripped 3 bases from V and 7 bases from J, with 15 bases between. Comment on this clone: No antigen is known for it.

Treatment of the sample: around 19 received Ad26.COV2.S at low or high dose, single or two shots; roughly five received placebo; per-sample allocation not given. All samples were drawn on day 63, counting from the first vaccine or placebo injection. Aged 18-55 years, donor was enrolled in Boston in about 2020. V and J are TRBV11-2 and TRBJ1-2; D unclear. This sequence originates from a person aged 18-65 years who received the Ad26.COV2.S COVID-19 vaccine or a placebo. The sequencing here drew on peripheral blood, taken in a trial of Ad26.COV2.S vaccine versus placebo. The CDR3 region is CASSFPGMVGGYTF. CDR3 DNA: TGTGCCAGCAGCTTCCCGGGTATGGTGGGTGGCTACACCTTC.